One sample yielded the 15 T cell receptor beta chains listed below, sequenced in a study of neoadjuvant anti-PD-1 for oral cavity cancer. Time point described: after neoadjuvant nivolumab, at surgical resection. TCRdb keeps only in-frame clones here, not all; method: immunoSEQ multiplex PCR. The sample yields nearly 15,000 clones, roughly 40% seen once. The sequences come from tumor tissue, collected after nivolumab (anti-PD-1) treatment. Receptor source: a person aged 40-85 years with oral cavity squamous cell carcinoma.

The chain carries TRBV5-1 and TRBJ2-1, with D possibly TRBD1 on 6 matching bases. The CDR3 has 14 residues. V lost 0 bases to trimming and J lost 8 bases, with 12 bases between them. Germline V gives CDR1 SGHRS, CDR2 YFSETQ. CDR3 region: CASSLAGDVDEQFF. The CDR3 DNA reads as TGCGCCAGCAGCTTGGCAGGGGATGTCGATGAGCAGTTCTTC. The whole variable domain, remainder taken from reference TRBV5-1 and TRBJ2-1, is KAGVTQTPRYLIKTRGQQVTLSCSPISGHRSVSWYQQTPGQGLQFLFEYFSETQRNKGNFPGRFSGRQFSNSRSEMNVSTLELGDSALYLCASSLAGDVDEQFFGPGTRLTVL.

This clone is labeled medium-sized (0.01 to 0.1%). The chain couples TRBV19 to TRBJ1-1; the D is unclear. Trimming pared 5 bases from V and 3 bases from J, leaving 13 bases between. This CDR3 is built from 14 residues. In germline, CDR1 is LNHDA, CDR2 SQIVND (reference sequence). The CDR3 spells CASSLWTGDTEAFF. CDR3 nucleotide sequence: TGTGCCAGTAGTTTGTGGACTGGGGACACTGAAGCTTTCTTT.

This sequence joins TRBV18 and TRBJ2-1; possibly TRBD1 for D (9 bases). The CDR3 is made up of 17 amino acids. Germline V gene lookup returns CDR1 KGHSH and CDR2 LQKENI. V lost 0 bases and J lost 7, with 19 bases in between. CDR3 region: CASSPPGGGTGPNEQFF. Written as DNA, the CDR3 is TGTGCCAGCTCACCACCGGGCGGGGGGACAGGGCCAAATGAGCAGTTCTTC.

V and J are TRBV5-1 and TRBJ2-1; D uncertain. The V gene lost 4 bases and the J gene lost 7 bases, with 9 bases spanning the gap. The CDR3 is made up of 12 amino acids. Germline V CDR1 and CDR2: SGHRS, YFSETQ. Here the CDR3 DNA reads TGCGCCAGCAGCCAGAGGTGGAATGAGCAGTTCTTC. This sequence encodes CASSQRWNEQFF.

The chain employs TRBV9 and TRBJ1-5; D uncertain. Germline CDR1 SGDLS, CDR2 YYNGEE. The CDR3 has 13 residues. Trimming removed 0 bases from V and 4 bases from J, with 5 bases in between. CDR3 DNA: TGTGCCAGCAGCGTAGGGATAAATCAGCCCCAGCATTTT. Amino acid sequence: CASSVGINQPQHF.

This clone came up once. The J gene is TRBJ1-3, the V gene TRBV7-6; D perhaps matches TRBD1 (6 bases). The ends were cut back, 5 bases at V and 0 bases at J, with 23 bases in the middle. The CDR3 runs 19 residues. Germline lookup yields CDR1 SGHVS and CDR2 FNYEAQ. The CDR3 DNA sequence: TGTGCCAGCAGCCTTGGGCCGCCCGGGACACACAACTCTGGAAACACCATATATTTT. It codes for CASSLGPPGTHNSGNTIYF.

The CDR3 nucleotides are TGTGCCAGCAGCTTAACCGGGGCCAACGTCCTGACTTTC. Translating it yields CASSLTGANVLTF. V and J are TRBV7-3 and TRBJ2-6; unclear D gene. Germline CDR1 reads SGHTA; CDR2 reads FQGTGA. Trimming cost V 0 bases and J 4 bases, with 1 base left between them. The CDR3 is made up of 13 amino acids.

This clone was detected a few times. The chain's CDR3 is CATSGRGNEKLFF. As DNA, the CDR3 is TGTGCCACCAGCGGGCGGGGTAATGAAAAACTGTTTTTT. V usage is TRBV15 and J usage is TRBJ1-4; no definite D call. The CDR3 consists of 13 residues. Germline V gives CDR1 LNHNV, CDR2 YYDKDF (reference sequence). Trimming cost V 5 bases and J 4 bases, with 8 bases left between them.

The rearrangement uses TRBV2 and TRBJ2-3, with no clear D. V was trimmed by 4 bases and J by 3 bases, leaving 8 bases between them. Germline-derived CDR1 and CDR2 are SNHLY and FYNNEI. The CDR3 length is 13 residues. DNA of the CDR3: TGTGCCAGCAGTGCCGAAACTACAGATACGCAGTATTTT. This translates into CASSAETTDTQYF.

The chain combines TRBV9 with TRBJ2-5; tentatively, D is TRBD1 (6 bases). Trimming removed 2 bases at V and 4 bases at J, with 12 bases between. Looked up from germline, CDR1 is SGDLS and CDR2 is YYNGEE. The CDR3 totals 14 residues. The CDR3 sequence is CASSVEGGRETQYF. The CDR3 nucleotides are TGTGCCAGCAGCGTTGAAGGGGGAAGAGAGACCCAGTACTTC.

This clone has ten or more counts. The CDR3 bases are TGTGCCAGCAGTCTACAGGGTTCTGCACTGTATGGCTACACCTTC. Amino acids: CASSLQGSALYGYTF. The chain combines TRBV2 with TRBJ1-2; tentative D call: TRBD1 (6 bases). CDR3 length: 15 amino acids. Germline CDR1 is SNHLY and CDR2 is FYNNEI. V lost 5 bases and J 5 bases, leaving 18 bases between the germline ends.

This clone was detected a few times. This chain connects TRBV20-1 to TRBJ1-1; D unresolved. Germline values: CDR1 DFQATT, CDR2 SNEGSKA (reference sequence). The CDR3 has 10 residues. Trimming took 5 bases from V and 2 from J, leaving 3 bases between them. This CDR3 is CSAFNTEAFF. The CDR3 DNA reads TGCAGTGCTTTTAACACTGAAGCTTTCTTT.

This clone came up a few times. The chain employs TRBV27 and TRBJ2-7; possibly TRBD2 for D (7 bases). Germline V gene data show CDR1 as MNHEY and CDR2 as SMNVEV (reference sequence). V shed 6 bases and J shed 2 bases, with 17 bases lying between them. The CDR3 runs to 15 residues. CDR3 sequence reads: CASSPRGGAPYEQYF. The CDR3 DNA is TGTGCCAGCAGCCCGAGGGGGGGGGCCCCCTACGAGCAGTACTTC.

By share, this clone ranks as medium-sized. V and J are TRBV19 and TRBJ1-6, with D unclear. The CDR3 length is 14 residues. The ends were cut back, 6 bases at V and 7 bases at J, with 13 bases in the middle. The germline CDR1 and CDR2 sequences are LNHDA and SQIVND (reference sequence). CDR3 in DNA: TGTGCCAGTAGGATGGAGGGTCGAAATTCACCCCTCCACTTT. Its translation: CASRMEGRNSPLHF.

This clone has ten or more counts. The J gene is TRBJ1-6, the V gene TRBV2, with D tentatively TRBD1 (6 bases). Deletions cut 7 bases from V and 6 bases from J, with 10 bases between. Germline V gene sequence: CDR1 SNHLY, CDR2 FYNNEI. The CDR3 spans 13 residues. The CDR3 protein is CASNQGRNSPLHF. CDR3 DNA: TGTGCCAGCAACCAGGGGCGTAATTCACCCCTCCACTTT.